Shown below are 29 T cell receptor beta chains from a single sample sequenced in a study of T cell repertoires in cytomegalovirus infection. In TCRdb, the reads were re-called with MiXCR into one record per CDR3 protein. The top ten hold about a sixth of the sample, which has about 500,000 distinct CDR3 sequences, 30% to 35% seen once. These receptors' antigens are unknown. Sequences were derived from cultured PBMCs, sampled from culture after CMV antigen stimulation. The receptors shown here come from a human donor in good health (CMV status not recorded). Some clones in this sample may be carry-over from other donors' samples.

The chain uses TRBV7-3 and TRBJ1-2; 10 nucleotides align to TRBD1. V shed 4 bases and J 10 bases; nucleotides not matched to a gene: 9. The germline V gene has CDR1 SGHTA and CDR2 FQGTGA. This CDR3 spans 14 amino acids. CDR3: CASSYPGQGVFYTF. The CDR3 coding sequence is TGTGCCAGCAGCTATCCCGGACAGGGGGTCTTCTACACCTTC.

This clonotype has just a few counts. V gene TRBV4-1 combines with J gene TRBJ1-4; D is ambiguous. V gave up 2 bases and J gave up 3 bases, with 13 bases separating them. CDR3 length: 16 amino acids. CDR1 is MGHRA, CDR2 YSYEKL, per germline. The CDR3 sequence: CASSQTSLGPNEKLFF. The CDR3 DNA follows: TGCGCCAGCAGCCAAACCAGCTTAGGGCCTAATGAAAAACTGTTTTTT.

There are a few counts of this clonotype. This chain links TRBV7-8 with TRBJ1-1, with D tentatively TRBD1 (5 bases). The CDR3 extends over 15 amino acids. The germline CDR1 and CDR2 sequences are SGHVS and FQNEAQ. With 3 bases removed from V and 5 bases from J, the gap between germline ends came to 16 bases. The CDR3 DNA reads TGTGCCAGCAGCTTTGCGGGGGTCGGTAATACTGAAGCTTTCTTT. Amino acids: CASSFAGVGNTEAFF.

This clonotype was detected only a few times. This chain connects TRBV4-1 to TRBJ2-7; no clear D. V was pared by 0 bases and J by 3 bases, with 12 bases between. This CDR3 is 15 amino acids long. Germline CDR1 and CDR2: MGHRA and YSYEKL. CDR3 sequence: CASSQEGEQIYEQYF. CDR3 coding DNA: TGCGCCAGCAGCCAAGAAGGTGAGCAGATCTACGAGCAGTACTTC.

The chain employs TRBV12-5 and TRBJ2-2, with a possible D match to TRBD2 (6 bases). The CDR3 spans 14 residues. From germline, CDR1 is LGHNT and CDR2 FRNRAP. The ends were cut back, 6 bases at V and 3 bases at J, with 11 bases in the middle. The CDR3: CASGRDRDTGELFF. As DNA, the CDR3 is TGTGCTAGTGGGCGGGACCGCGACACCGGGGAGCTGTTTTTT.

This chain uses TRBV7-9 with TRBJ1-5; D is uncertain. Germline V gives CDR1 SEHNR, CDR2 FQNEAQ (reference sequence). The CDR3 sequence is 12 residues long. V was shortened by 5 bases and J by 4 bases, with 6 bases between the two germline ends. The CDR3 nucleotides read TGTGCCAGCAGCACGGAGAATCAGCCCCAGCATTTT. It specifies CASSTENQPQHF. The full variable domain, rest sourced from reference TRBV7-9 and TRBJ1-5, is DTGVSQNPRHKITKRGQNVTFRCDPISEHNRLYWYRQTLGQGPEFLTYFQNEAQLEKSRLLSDRFSAERPKGSFSTLEIQRTEQGDSAMYLCASSTENQPQHFGDGTRLSIL.

This chain links TRBV28 with TRBJ2-5; TRBD2 matches 13 bases. With 11 bases clipped from V and 0 bases from J, the junction kept 21 bases outside the gene matches. Per germline, CDR1 MDHEN and CDR2 SYDVKM. The CDR3 extends over 20 amino acids. The CDR3 nucleotides read TGTGCCTGGGGAGGGTATCCGGGACTAGCGGGACCGACGTACCAAGAGACCCAGTACTTC. Amino acids: CAWGGYPGLAGPTYQETQYF.

The chain is built from TRBV11-2 and TRBJ2-5; 8 nucleotides agree with TRBD2. The germline CDR1 and CDR2 sequences are SGHAT and FQNNGV. V trimming: 1 base; J trimming: 4 bases; junction bases outside the gene matches: 5. The CDR3 totals 15 residues. The CDR3 DNA sequence: TGTGCCAGCAGCTTAGGGGCGCGGGGGGCAGAGACCCAGTACTTC. It yields the protein CASSLGARGAETQYF.

This clonotype was detected a few times. The chain employs TRBV28 and TRBJ2-1, with TRBD2 matching 8 bases. Germline CDR1 and CDR2: MDHEN and SYDVKM. The CDR3 covers 15 residues. Trimming cost V 1 base and J 8 bases; bases outside gene matches: 7. CDR3 nucleotides: TGTGCCAGCAGTTTATTAGTAGCGGGACGGGATGAGCAGTTCTTC. Protein: CASSLLVAGRDEQFF.

This rearrangement joins TRBV5-1 to TRBJ2-3, with D possibly being TRBD1 or TRBD2 (5 bases each). Germline V gene data show CDR1 as SGHRS and CDR2 as YFSETQ. This CDR3 has 14 residues. V was clipped by 4 bases and J by 5 bases, with 14 bases between them. For the CDR3, the DNA is TGCGCCAGCAGCCAACCCGGGGCCCGAGATACGCAGTATTTT. It codes for CASSQPGARDTQYF.

This clonotype has a handful of counts. The V and J genes are TRBV7-9 and TRBJ1-3; D ambiguous. The ends were cut back, 0 bases at V and 8 bases at J, with 14 bases in the middle. CDR1 and CDR2 (germline): SEHNR, FQNEAQ (reference sequence). This CDR3 spans 15 amino acids. CDR3 coding DNA: TGTGCCAGCAGCTTAGCCAGGCCTAAAGGCGACACCATATATTTT. It is translated as CASSLARPKGDTIYF. The full variable domain, its missing parts supplied by reference TRBV7-9 and TRBJ1-3, is DTGVSQNPRHKITKRGQNVTFRCDPISEHNRLYWYRQTLGQGPEFLTYFQNEAQLEKSRLLSDRFSAERPKGSFSTLEIQRTEQGDSAMYLCASSLARPKGDTIYFGEGSWLTVV.

This clonotype was detected ten times or more. The chain couples TRBV15 to TRBJ2-3; 7 positions agree with TRBD1. CDR3 length: 15 residues. V gave up 0 bases and J gave up 3 bases; unmatched junction bases: 3. CDR1 LNHNV and CDR2 YYDKDF come from the germline V gene (reference sequence). Written as DNA, the CDR3 is TGTGCCACCAGCAGAGACCGGGACAGTACAGATACGCAGTATTTT. Amino acid sequence: CATSRDRDSTDTQYF.

The chain combines TRBV5-4 with TRBJ2-2; tentative D call: TRBD2 (6 bases). Germline CDR1 is SGHNT and CDR2 is YYREEE (reference sequence). Trimming cost V 5 bases and J 1 base, with 9 bases left between them. The CDR3 consists of 14 residues. The CDR3 DNA reads as TGTGCCAGCAGAGTTAGCGGGAACACCGGGGAGCTGTTTTTT. This codes for CASRVSGNTGELFF.

The chain uses TRBV19 and TRBJ2-1; tentative D call: TRBD2 (6 bases). The CDR3 is made up of 15 amino acids. V lost 2 bases and J lost 2, with 10 bases in between. Germline CDR1 reads LNHDA; CDR2 reads SQIVND (reference sequence). The CDR3 nucleotides read TGTGCCAGTAGTATAAGCGGGCTTACCTACAATGAGCAGTTCTTC. Protein sequence: CASSISGLTYNEQFF.

In DNA form, the CDR3 reads TGTGCCAGCAGCCCCATGGGGGGGAGAGGGTCCTACGAGCAGTACGTC. It specifies CASSPMGGRGSYEQYV. The rearrangement joins TRBV7-2 to TRBJ2-7, with TRBD2 identical over 7 bases. After removal of 5 bases from V and 1 base from J, the junction contained 11 bases not matched to a gene. The germline gives CDR1 SGHTA, CDR2 FQGNSA. There are 16 residues in the CDR3.

V is TRBV28 and J is TRBJ1-1; 9 bases match TRBD1. Germline trimming cut 5 bases from V and 4 bases from J; bases unmatched to any gene: 8. From germline, CDR1 is MDHEN and CDR2 SYDVKM. The CDR3 has 15 amino acids. CDR3 loop: CASSTGGSGGTEAFF. CDR3 DNA sequence: TGTGCCAGCAGTACAGGGGGCTCGGGGGGCACTGAAGCTTTCTTT.

The chain uses TRBV6-2 or TRBV6-3 and TRBJ2-3; 8 bases are shared with TRBD2. The CDR3 consists of 16 residues. Trimming took 6 bases from V and 5 from J; bases not matched to a gene: 13. Germline-derived CDR1 and CDR2 are MNHEY and SVGEGT. This chain's CDR3 is CASSGAGAGEGDTQYF. The DNA of the CDR3 is TGTGCCAGCAGCGGGGCGGGAGCGGGAGAAGGAGATACGCAGTATTTT.

This clonotype turned up a few times. The chain combines TRBV11-3 with TRBJ1-1, with TRBD1 as a possible D gene (6 bases). CDR1 and CDR2 from the germline V gene are SGHNT and YENEEA. This CDR3 region has 14 residues. The V and J ends lost 3 bases and 7 bases respectively, with 15 bases between them. This CDR3 reads CASSLRGQTLEAFF. The CDR3 DNA reads TGTGCCAGCAGCTTGCGGGGACAAACCCTTGAAGCTTTCTTT. The complete variable domain, with remaining parts taken from reference TRBV11-3 and TRBJ1-1, reads EAGVVQSPRYKIIEKKQPVAFWCNPISGHNTLYWYLQNLGQGPELLIRYENEEAVDDSQLPKDRFSAERLKGVDSTLKIQPAELGDSAVYLCASSLRGQTLEAFFGQGTRLTVV.

Turning to this clonotype: The germline gene is not matched at one end of the junction; a read error may be the cause. This chain joins TRBV12-3 or TRBV12-4 and TRBJ2-2, with 9 bases aligning to TRBD2. This CDR3 comprises 14 residues. CDR3 nucleotide sequence: TGTGCCAGCAATTTAGCGGGAGAGGTCGGGGAGCTGTTTTTT. As protein: CASNLAGEVGELFF.

The chain employs TRBV19 and TRBJ2-2, with no clear D. Germline assignment: CDR1 LNHDA and CDR2 SQIVND (reference sequence). V dropped 5 bases and J dropped 1 base, with 8 bases sitting between them. CDR3 size: 14 residues. The CDR3 is CASSFQMNTGELFF. The CDR3 region has the DNA TGTGCCAGTAGTTTTCAGATGAACACCGGGGAGCTGTTTTTT.

The chain joins TRBV6-6 to TRBJ1-5; perhaps TRBD1 as D (5 bases). The V gene's germline CDR1 is MNHNY and CDR2 SVGAGI (reference sequence). V gave up 6 bases and J gave up 5 bases, with 14 bases separating them. This CDR3 has 14 residues. The CDR3 loop is CASRVDSYDQPQHF. For the CDR3, the DNA is TGTGCCAGCAGAGTCGACAGCTATGATCAGCCCCAGCATTTT.

The chain is built from TRBV12-3 or TRBV12-4 and TRBJ2-1, with 10 positions matching TRBD2. The CDR3 is 15 amino acids. The J segment lost 5 bases and the V segment lost 6 bases, leaving 7 bases of the junction unmatched. The CDR3 nucleotides read TGTGCCAGCAGGATAGCGGGAGGTGGGAACAATGAGCAGTTCTTC. Amino acid sequence: CASRIAGGGNNEQFF.

This clonotype was counted only a few times. V gene TRBV11-1 combines with J gene TRBJ2-1; D is possibly TRBD2 (6 bases). The CDR3 totals 15 residues. CDR1 and CDR2 from the germline V gene are SGHAT and FQDESV (reference sequence). Between the trimmed V and J ends, which lost 4 bases and 8 bases, there was a span of 18 bases. CDR3 nucleotide sequence: TGTGCCAGCAGCTCTTGGCGGGACCTACCTGATGAGCAGTTCTTC. Protein sequence: CASSSWRDLPDEQFF.

This clonotype has at least ten counts. The genes are TRBV2 and TRBJ2-3; 9 bases agree with TRBD2. Germline-derived CDR1 and CDR2 are SNHLY and FYNNEI. The J segment lost 4 bases and the V segment lost 7 bases, leaving 9 bases of the junction unmatched. The CDR3 covers 15 residues. The CDR3: CASTPAGGSADTQYF. CDR3 nucleotides: TGTGCCAGCACTCCGGCGGGAGGGAGCGCAGATACGCAGTATTTT.

The chain joins TRBV7-9 to TRBJ2-3; 13 nucleotides agree with TRBD2. The CDR3 has 15 amino acids. Trimming cost V 5 bases and J 5 bases; bases outside gene matches: 4. The germline V gene encodes CDR1 SEHNR and CDR2 FQNEAQ (reference sequence). The CDR3: CASSPGLAGIDTQYF. DNA of the CDR3: TGTGCCAGCAGCCCGGGACTAGCGGGAATAGATACGCAGTATTTT.

The rearrangement joins TRBV5-1 to TRBJ1-1; 9 bases align to TRBD1. This CDR3 contains 15 residues. The ends lost 1 base at V and 0 bases at J; junction bases unmatched: 1. CDR1 SGHRS and CDR2 YFSETQ come from the germline V gene. In DNA form, the CDR3 reads TGCGCCAGCAGCTTGACAGGGGGCGTGAACACTGAAGCTTTCTTT. Residues: CASSLTGGVNTEAFF.

This clonotype is a singleton in its sample. The V call is TRBV28, the J call TRBJ1-1, with D maybe TRBD1 (5 bases). The CDR3 is 14 amino acids. Germline CDR1 reads MDHEN; CDR2 reads SYDVKM. Trimming shortened V by 3 bases and J by 3 bases, and 11 bases separated the two germline ends. The CDR3 loop is CASSFPGSDTEAFF. The CDR3 DNA reads TGTGCCAGCAGTTTTCCAGGGTCCGACACTGAAGCTTTCTTT.

The chain joins TRBV6-5 to TRBJ2-3, with 7 bases identical to TRBD1. Per germline, CDR1 MNHEY and CDR2 SVGAGI. J lost 6 bases, V lost 4 bases, and 10 bases had no gene match. This CDR3 comprises 15 residues. The CDR3 reads CASSLSETGLDTQYF. The CDR3 nucleotides read TGTGCCAGCAGTTTGAGCGAGACAGGGCTCGATACGCAGTATTTT.

This clonotype showed up just a few times. V is TRBV6-2 or TRBV6-3 and J is TRBJ2-5, with 7 nucleotides matching TRBD1. Germline CDR1 and CDR2: MNHEY and SVGEGT. The CDR3 consists of 16 residues. V shed 6 bases, J shed 5 bases, and the junction held 15 bases outside the gene matches. The CDR3 sequence: CASSRIQQGLVETQYF. CDR3 coding DNA: TGTGCCAGCAGCCGAATCCAACAGGGGTTGGTGGAGACCCAGTACTTC.